The 16 T cell receptor beta chains reported below all come from one sample, sequenced in a study of cytomegalovirus exposure and HLA in healthy donors. Primers: 60 Vbeta forward and 13 Jbeta reverse. Generated by immunoSEQ multiplex PCR, the TCRdb table keeps only in-frame clones and is missing some. The table lists 45,000 to 70,000 clones, 80% to 85% of them singletons. The material sequenced was PBMCs. Source of these receptors: a man aged 25 to 40 in good health and CMV-seronegative.

The genes are TRBV2 and TRBJ1-5, with TRBD1 as a possible D gene (5 bases). The CDR3 consists of 13 residues. Germline assignment: CDR1 SNHLY and CDR2 FYNNEI. V dropped 8 bases and J dropped 4 bases, with 12 bases sitting between them. Here the CDR3 reads CASCQGWNQPQHF. CDR3 DNA sequence: TGTGCCAGCTGTCAGGGATGGAATCAGCCCCAGCATTTT. Combining the CDR3 with reference TRBV2 and TRBJ1-5 gives the whole variable domain EPEVTQTPSHQVTQMGQEVILRCVPISNHLYFYWYRQILGQKVEFLVSFYNNEISEKSEIFDDQFSVERPDGSNFTLKIRSTKLEDSAMYFCASCQGWNQPQHFGDGTRLSIL.

This clone was observed once. The rearrangement joins TRBV6-4 to TRBJ2-1; TRBD2 aligns across 7 bases. Looked up from germline, CDR1 is MRHNA and CDR2 is SNTAGT. The CDR3 covers 16 residues. Germline trimming cut 3 bases from V and 6 bases from J; bases unmatched to any gene: 11. The CDR3 sequence is CASSESSGGTPNEQFF. The CDR3 bases are TGTGCCAGCAGTGAGTCCTCCGGGGGGACCCCCAATGAGCAGTTCTTC.

This sequence joins TRBV5-6 and TRBJ1-3; D might be TRBD1 (6 bases). Trimming pared 2 bases from V and 2 bases from J, leaving 14 bases between. CDR1 and CDR2 from the germline V gene are SGHDT and YYEEEE. This CDR3 has 16 residues. CDR3 in DNA: TGTGCCAGCAGCTTAGGGCAGGGGTTAACTGGAAACACCATATATTTT. This codes for CASSLGQGLTGNTIYF. The full variable domain, with the rest looked up from reference TRBV5-6 and TRBJ1-3, is DAGVTQSPTHLIKTRGQQVTLRCSPKSGHDTVSWYQQALGQGPQFIFQYYEEEERQRGNFPDRFSGHQFPNYSSELNVNALLLGDSALYLCASSLGQGLTGNTIYFGEGSWLTVV.

The chain is built from TRBV27 and TRBJ2-1; 11 positions match TRBD2. V dropped 2 bases and J dropped 3; count of bases not matched to a gene: 6. This CDR3 region has 17 residues. The germline CDR1 and CDR2 sequences are MNHEY and SMNVEV (reference sequence). CDR3 residues: CASSLVLAGGLYNEQFF. CDR3 in DNA: TGTGCCAGCAGTTTAGTGCTAGCGGGAGGACTCTACAATGAGCAGTTCTTC.

This clone was seen only once. J is TRBJ2-1 and V is TRBV7-9; TRBD1 matches at 9 bases. In germline, CDR1 is SEHNR, CDR2 FQNEAQ (reference sequence). The V segment lost 1 base and the J segment 5 bases; nucleotides outside the gene matches: 15. CDR3 length: 19 amino acids. CDR3 DNA: TGTGCCAGCAGCTTAGAACCACGACCCCGGACAGGGGCCAACAATGAGCAGTTCTTC. This translates into CASSLEPRPRTGANNEQFF.

CDR3 DNA: TGTGCCAGCAGCACGGACAGGGAGCGGGAGCAGTACTTC. It specifies CASSTDREREQYF. The chain carries TRBV11-2 and TRBJ2-7; TRBD1 agrees at 8 bases. The CDR3 is 13 residues long. CDR1 and CDR2 (germline): SGHAT, FQNNGV. V gave up 5 bases and J gave up 7 bases; unmatched junction bases: 7.

The rearrangement uses TRBV30 and TRBJ2-3; D is unresolved. V lost 0 bases and J 0 bases, leaving 10 bases between the germline ends. This CDR3 has 15 residues. Germline lookup yields CDR1 GTSNPN and CDR2 SVGIG (reference sequence). The CDR3 spells CAWSVLRLSTDTQYF. CDR3 nucleotide sequence: TGTGCCTGGAGTGTATTGCGCCTAAGCACAGATACGCAGTATTTT.

The rearrangement uses TRBV19 and TRBJ2-3; the match to TRBD1 covers 10 bases. The junction had 5 bases not matched to a gene; V was cut back by 8 bases and J by 0 bases. Germline V lookup: CDR1 LNHDA, CDR2 SQIVND (reference sequence). CDR3 length: 15 residues. CDR3 sequence reads: CASADRGASTDTQYF. The CDR3 region has the DNA TGTGCCAGTGCGGACAGGGGGGCAAGCACAGATACGCAGTATTTT.

This clone was picked up one time. The chain links TRBV6-1 to TRBJ1-2, with D unclear. Trimming took 2 bases from V and 1 from J, leaving 8 bases between them. The length of the CDR3 is 14 residues. Germline V gene lookup returns CDR1 MNHNS and CDR2 SASEGT. This CDR3 is CASSELRVNYGYTF. The CDR3 DNA sequence: TGTGCCAGCAGTGAATTGAGGGTTAACTATGGCTACACCTTC.

This clone showed up just a few times. The gene calls are TRBV7-9 and TRBJ2-5; 9 bases are shared with TRBD2. The CDR3 runs 15 residues. V gave up 3 bases and J gave up 5 bases; unmatched junction bases: 7. Germline assignment: CDR1 SEHNR and CDR2 FQNEAQ (reference sequence). CDR3 amino acids: CASSFFLAGTETQYF. The CDR3 DNA reads as TGTGCCAGCAGCTTTTTTCTAGCGGGGACGGAGACCCAGTACTTC. Drawing the rest from reference TRBV7-9 and TRBJ2-5, the complete variable domain is DTGVSQNPRHKITKRGQNVTFRCDPISEHNRLYWYRQTLGQGPEFLTYFQNEAQLEKSRLLSDRFSAERPKGSFSTLEIQRTEQGDSAMYLCASSFFLAGTETQYFGPGTRLLVL.

CDR3 sequence (DNA): TGTGCCAGCAGTTTTACGTGGGAGCGGGACTCCTACGAGCAGTACTTC. As protein: CASSFTWERDSYEQYF. The rearrangement joins TRBV13 to TRBJ2-7, with 7 nucleotides matching TRBD2. Germline CDR1 PRHDT, CDR2 FYEKMQ (reference sequence). The CDR3 has 16 amino acids. Trimming cost V 6 bases and J 0 bases; bases outside gene matches: 11. The variable domain in full, with the rest retrieved from reference TRBV13 and TRBJ2-7, is AAGVIQSPRHLIKEKRETATLKCYPIPRHDTVYWYQQGPGQDPQFLISFYEKMQSDKGSIPDRFSAQQFSDYHSELNMSSLELGDSALYFCASSFTWERDSYEQYFGPGTRLTVT.

The rearrangement uses TRBV7-2 and TRBJ1-1; possible D gene TRBD1, 5 bases. The length of the CDR3 is 15 residues. Germline V lookup: CDR1 SGHTA, CDR2 FQGNSA. V was shortened by 5 bases and J by 4 bases, with 17 bases between the two germline ends. The CDR3 bases are TGTGCCAGCAGCCCAGGGAAGCTTGGCTTCACTGAAGCTTTCTTT. It encodes CASSPGKLGFTEAFF. The variable domain in full, with the rest retrieved from reference TRBV7-2 and TRBJ1-1, is GAGVSQSPSNKVTEKGKDVELRCDPISGHTALYWYRQSLGQGLEFLIYFQGNSAPDKSGLPSDRFSAERTGGSVSTLTIQRTQQEDSAVYLCASSPGKLGFTEAFFGQGTRLTVV.

There are a few counts of this clone. V gene TRBV5-1 combines with J gene TRBJ1-4; tentatively, D is TRBD1 (5 bases). Germline CDR1 reads SGHRS; CDR2 reads YFSETQ. The CDR3 extends over 16 amino acids. V lost 1 base and J 7 bases, leaving 17 bases between the germline ends. CDR3 DNA sequence: TGCGCCAGCAGCTTGAACGGAGAGGGGCGGGGTGAAAAACTGTTTTTT. This translates into CASSLNGEGRGEKLFF.

This clone was counted only a few times. The rearrangement uses TRBV6-5 and TRBJ2-1; 8 bases agree with TRBD1. This CDR3 region has 15 residues. Trimming at V came to 0 bases and at J to 9 bases, leaving 7 bases not matched to a gene. Germline loops: CDR1 MNHEY, CDR2 SVGAGI. CDR3 bases: TGTGCCAGCAGTTACTCGTCAGGGGGCAAGGGTGAGCAGTTCTTC. It yields the protein CASSYSSGGKGEQFF.

The chain carries TRBV7-2 and TRBJ1-1; D gene unclear. The CDR3 runs to 14 residues. Germline-derived CDR1 and CDR2 are SGHTA and FQGNSA. Deletions cut 1 base from V and 1 base from J, with 7 bases between. The CDR3 reads CASSLVFQNTEAFF. Here the CDR3 DNA reads TGTGCCAGCAGCTTAGTTTTCCAGAACACTGAAGCTTTCTTT. The complete variable domain, with remaining parts taken from reference TRBV7-2 and TRBJ1-1, reads GAGVSQSPSNKVTEKGKDVELRCDPISGHTALYWYRQSLGQGLEFLIYFQGNSAPDKSGLPSDRFSAERTGGSVSTLTIQRTQQEDSAVYLCASSLVFQNTEAFFGQGTRLTVV.

CDR3 in amino acids: CASSLVGAVTGELFF. In nucleotides, the CDR3 is TGTGCCAGCAGCTTAGTGGGGGCCGTGACCGGGGAGCTGTTTTTT. The V and J genes are TRBV11-3 and TRBJ2-2; possibly TRBD1 for D (6 bases). V lost 1 base and J lost 5, with 11 bases in between. The CDR3 runs 15 residues. The germline gives CDR1 SGHNT, CDR2 YENEEA.